This is a list of T cell receptor beta chains from one sample in a study of blood T cell repertoires in COVID-19. Sequencing was performed with immunoSEQ multiplex PCR; in TCRdb, only in-frame clones are kept and a portion is missing. The sample has fewer than 90,000 clones, approximately 80% seen once. The sequenced material came from peripheral blood. Source of these receptors: a human donor in a cohort sampled during active COVID-19. The CDR3 runs from the conserved cysteine through the conserved F or W. The order of the fields is V gene, J gene, D gene, clone size, CDR3 protein, CDR3 DNA. A D gene is named only where the DNA matches it firmly. Clone size is stated in some rows and not others, as once, few, many or a class when expanded.

TRBV7-8,TRBJ2-5,TRBD2,-,CASSWGLIQETQYF,TGTGCCAGCAGCTGGGGACTAATCCAAGAGACCCAGTACTTC
TRBV5-5,TRBJ2-5,TRBD1,-,CASSLRQGADIVEETQYF,TGTGCCAGCAGCTTGCGGCAGGGGGCGGACATCGTGGAAGAGACCCAGTACTTC
TRBV28,TRBJ2-5,-,-,CASSLPGETQYF,TGTGCCAGCAGTTTGCCCGGGGAGACCCAGTACTTC
TRBV28,TRBJ1-5,-,few,CASLGQTFSNQPQHF,TGTGCCAGCCTCGGACAAACATTTAGCAATCAGCCCCAGCATTTT
TRBV19,TRBJ2-2,-,-,CASKEGGGGELFF,TGTGCCAGTAAGGAAGGAGGAGGCGGGGAGCTGTTTTTT
TRBV25-1,TRBJ1-2,TRBD1,once,CASSELGEDRGYGYTF,TGTGCCAGCAGTGAATTAGGAGAGGACAGGGGTTATGGCTACACCTTC
TRBV15,TRBJ2-5,-,-,CATSRGPLRETQYF,TGTGCCACCAGCAGAGGACCGTTGAGGGAGACCCAGTACTTC
TRBV7-2,TRBJ2-1,-,-,CASSLESAVSSYNEQFF,TGTGCCAGCAGCTTAGAGTCAGCGGTCAGCTCCTACAATGAGCAGTTCTTC
TRBV5-6,TRBJ1-2,-,-,CASSPTWGSLWGYTF,TGTGCCAGCAGCCCGACTTGGGGCTCTCTATGGGGCTACACCTTC
TRBV24-1,TRBJ2-1,TRBD1,-,CATSDPGSGQGAREQFF,TGTGCCACCAGTGATCCCGGGTCAGGACAGGGGGCGAGGGAGCAGTTCTTC
TRBV7-9,TRBJ2-5,TRBD2,once,CASSLGDGGLETQYF,TGTGCCAGCAGCTTAGGTGACGGGGGGTTGGAGACCCAGTACTTC
TRBV18,TRBJ2-1,TRBD2,-,CASSLRTSGPTYNEQFF,TGTGCCAGCTCACTCCGGACTAGCGGGCCGACCTACAATGAGCAGTTCTTC
TRBV15,TRBJ1-5,-,-,CATSRGGRGMDQPQHF,TGTGCCACCAGCAGAGGAGGCAGGGGAATGGATCAGCCCCAGCATTTT
TRBV7-2,TRBJ2-5,-,-,CASSLKTGTETQYF,TGTGCCAGCAGCTTGAAAACAGGAACAGAGACCCAGTACTTC
TRBV30,TRBJ1-5,-,few,CAWRASGSSNQPQHF,TGTGCCTGGAGGGCCTCGGGGAGTAGCAATCAGCCCCAGCATTTT
TRBV7-2,TRBJ2-3,-,-,CASSLGLDTQYF,TGTGCCAGCAGCCTAGGGCTGGATACGCAGTATTTT
TRBV19,TRBJ2-5,TRBD2,-,CASSRSGTRKETQYF,TGTGCCAGTAGTAGAAGCGGGACTAGAAAAGAGACCCAGTACTTC
TRBV2,TRBJ1-2,TRBD1,-,CASRRDSGYTF,TGTGCCAGCCGAAGGGACAGTGGCTACACCTTC
TRBV6-2/TRBV6-3,TRBJ1-5,TRBD1,-,CASSFHRDRGQPQHF,TGTGCCAGCAGTTTTCACCGGGACAGGGGTCAGCCCCAGCATTTT
TRBV18,TRBJ2-7,-,-,CASSRKAEPYEQYF,TGTGCCAGCTCACGGAAGGCGGAACCCTACGAGCAGTACTTC
TRBV20-1,TRBJ2-5,-,-,CSASPGILGGETQYF,TGCAGTGCTAGTCCAGGAATTCTAGGGGGAGAGACCCAGTACTTC
TRBV7-2,TRBJ2-3,-,-,CASSLNRDYTQYF,TGTGCCAGCAGCCTAAACAGGGATTATACGCAGTATTTT
TRBV7-3,TRBJ2-2,TRBD1,-,CASSPWTGTGGELFF,TGTGCCAGCAGCCCATGGACAGGGACGGGCGGGGAGCTGTTTTTT
TRBV28,TRBJ2-7,-,few,CASSFFGQGAYDEQYF,-
TRBV7-3,TRBJ2-1,TRBD2,few,CASSSIAGATGNEQFF,TGTGCCAGCAGCTCGATAGCGGGAGCAACGGGGAATGAGCAGTTCTTC
TRBV14,TRBJ2-5,TRBD1,-,CASSHLDREETQYF,TGTGCCAGCAGCCACCTGGACAGGGAAGAGACCCAGTACTTC
TRBV20-1,TRBJ2-2,TRBD2,-,CSASIPGLSSTGELFF,TGCAGTGCTAGTATTCCGGGACTATCTTCTACCGGGGAGCTGTTTTTT
TRBV19,TRBJ2-1,-,-,CASSSVHNEQFF,TGTGCCAGTAGTAGCGTTCACAATGAGCAGTTCTTC
TRBV5-4,TRBJ2-7,TRBD2,-,CASSFRLAGAREQYF,TGTGCCAGCAGCTTTAGACTAGCGGGAGCACGGGAGCAGTACTTC
TRBV11-2,TRBJ2-7,TRBD2,once,CASSSRLAGEFGGSYEQYF,TGTGCCAGCAGCTCACGACTAGCGGGAGAGTTTGGTGGATCCTACGAGCAGTACTTC
TRBV19,TRBJ2-7,TRBD2,few,CASSGGGRLTYEQYF,TGTGCCAGCTCCGGAGGCGGGAGGCTCACCTACGAGCAGTACTTC
TRBV5-6,TRBJ1-6,-,once,CASSLVPQGWNSPLHF,TGTGCCAGCAGCTTGGTCCCACAGGGTTGGAATTCACCCCTCCACTTT
TRBV7-3,TRBJ2-7,TRBD2,-,CASSPGGTSGRYEQYF,TGTGCCAGCAGCCCCGGAGGGACTAGCGGTCGCTACGAGCAGTACTTC
TRBV14,TRBJ1-1,TRBD1,-,CASSVRTGSNTEAFF,TGTGCCAGCAGCGTCCGGACAGGGTCAAACACTGAAGCTTTCTTT
TRBV28,TRBJ2-1,TRBD2,once,CASSSPSAGRINEQFF,TGTGCCAGCAGTTCCCCATCTGCCGGGAGGATCAATGAGCAGTTCTTC
TRBV6-2/TRBV6-3,TRBJ2-7,TRBD2,-,CASSDPGAGGYHEQYF,TGTGCCAGCAGTGACCCTGGTGCGGGAGGCTACCACGAGCAGTACTTC
TRBV6-5,TRBJ2-1,TRBD2,-,CATRLAGGRNEQFF,TGTGCCACCCGACTAGCGGGAGGGCGGAATGAGCAGTTCTTC
TRBV2,TRBJ1-3,-,-,CASNPPGGSGNTIYF,TGTGCCAGCAACCCCCCCGGGGGTTCTGGAAACACCATATATTTT
TRBV6-5,TRBJ1-5,-,-,CATRFAGAGNQPQHF,TGTGCCACCAGATTCGCGGGGGCCGGCAATCAGCCCCAGCATTTT
TRBV19,TRBJ2-1,TRBD2,-,CASSIGLGRGGYNEQFF,TGTGCCAGTAGTATAGGGCTGGGCCGCGGGGGGTACAATGAGCAGTTCTTC
TRBV7-8,TRBJ2-1,TRBD2,once,CASSLARVAGGSYNEQFF,TGTGCCAGCAGCTTAGCGCGGGTAGCGGGAGGATCCTACAATGAGCAGTTCTTC
TRBV25-1,TRBJ1-1,-,-,CASRDPLDQGPTEAFF,TGTGCCAGCAGGGACCCCCTCGACCAGGGGCCCACTGAAGCTTTCTTT
TRBV9,TRBJ2-3,TRBD1,-,CASAWRQGATDTQYF,TGTGCCAGCGCGTGGCGACAGGGGGCAACGGATACGCAGTATTTT
TRBV6-2/TRBV6-3,TRBJ2-5,-,-,CASSSGRGLQETQYF,TGTGCCAGCAGTTCCGGGCGGGGCCTCCAAGAGACCCAGTACTTC
TRBV6-2/TRBV6-3,TRBJ1-5,-,once,CASSPGAGRQPQHF,TGTGCCAGCAGTCCCGGGGCAGGGAGGCAGCCCCAGCATTTT
TRBV7-2,TRBJ2-7,TRBD2,-,CASSYLLAGSGEQYF,TGTGCCAGCAGCTACCTACTAGCGGGGTCTGGGGAGCAGTACTTC
TRBV7-2,TRBJ1-1,-,few,CASSRSVNTEAFF,TGTGCCAGCAGCAGGAGCGTGAACACTGAAGCTTTCTTT
TRBV30,TRBJ2-7,TRBD2,once,CAWTGASGSREVYF,TGTGCCTGGACTGGGGCTAGCGGGAGTCGCGAGGTGTACTTC
TRBV2,TRBJ2-2,TRBD1,-,CASSSPGQSTGELFF,TGTGCCAGCAGTAGTCCGGGACAGAGCACCGGGGAGCTGTTTTTT
TRBV28,TRBJ1-2,TRBD1,-,CASRKTGAGNYGYTF,TGTGCCAGCAGAAAAACAGGGGCGGGCAACTATGGCTACACCTTC
TRBV5-8,TRBJ2-1,-,-,CASSPLNEQFF,TGTGCCAGCAGCCCTCTTAATGAGCAGTTCTTC
TRBV7-2,TRBJ2-5,-,-,CASSFSWSGETQYF,TGTGCCAGCAGCTTTTCCTGGAGTGGGGAGACCCAGTACTTC
TRBV10-3,TRBJ2-5,-,-,CATANGETQYF,TGTGCCACCGCGAACGGGGAGACCCAGTACTTC
TRBV28,TRBJ2-5,-,-,CASSLLQGRRETQYF,TGTGCCAGCAGTTTATTACAGGGACGGAGAGAGACCCAGTACTTC
TRBV6-5,TRBJ1-2,-,-,CASSRGLGVNYGYTF,TGTGCCAGCAGCCGAGGCTTAGGGGTAAACTATGGCTACACCTTC
TRBV11-3,TRBJ2-1,TRBD2,once,CASSSRSAGDYNEQFF,TGTGCCAGCAGCTCAAGATCGGCGGGGGACTACAATGAGCAGTTCTTC
TRBV6-2/TRBV6-3,TRBJ2-7,-,many,CASSYLVSGLSEQYF,TGTGCCAGCAGTTACTTGGTTTCAGGGCTGAGCGAGCAGTACTTC